The 14 T cell receptor beta chains presented below share a single source sample, sequenced in a study of blood T cell repertoires in COVID-19. This table comes from immunoSEQ multiplex PCR, and its TCRdb copy is limited to in-frame clones, with some not included. Of about 57,000 clones in the sample, around 87% were seen once. Sequencing was carried out using peripheral blood. These TCRs come from a woman at least 80 years old with COVID-19, enrolled during active disease.

V is TRBV3-1 (or the pseudogene TRBV3-2) and J is TRBJ1-4, with 10 bases fitting TRBD1. Germline V gene sequence: CDR1 LGHDT, CDR2 YNNKEL (reference sequence). This CDR3 is built from 16 residues. The J segment lost 7 bases and the V segment lost 1 base, leaving 6 bases of the junction unmatched. CDR3 protein: CASSQVDRGRAEKLFF. CDR3 nucleotide sequence: TGTGCCAGCAGCCAAGTTGACAGGGGGCGGGCTGAAAAACTGTTTTTT.

The rearrangement joins TRBV4-1 to TRBJ2-3; 7 bases agree with TRBD2. Per the germline V gene, CDR1 is MGHRA and CDR2 is YSYEKL. This CDR3 contains 18 residues. Germline trimming cut 0 bases from V and 0 bases from J; bases unmatched to any gene: 9. The CDR3 sequence is CASSQDRAGFSSTDTQYF. The CDR3 DNA reads TGCGCCAGCAGCCAAGATAGAGCGGGGTTCTCTAGCACAGATACGCAGTATTTT.

This sequence joins TRBV12-1 and TRBJ1-2; TRBD1, the table's D call, was not compared with the DNA. TRBV12-1 is assigned pseudogene status. The CDR3 covers 15 residues. In DNA form, the CDR3 reads TGTGCCAGCAACCCCCTGACAGTCTACCTCTATGGCTACACCTTC. Translation: CASNPLTVYLYGYTF.

The J gene is TRBJ1-3, the V gene TRBV5-1, with 8 bases lining up with TRBD1. Per germline, CDR1 SGHRS and CDR2 YFSETQ. The CDR3 has 16 amino acids. The trim removed 4 bases at V and 0 bases at J, leaving 6 bases unmatched. The DNA for the CDR3 is TGCGCCAGCAGCCCAGGGGGCAGTACCTCTGGAAACACCATATATTTT. This translates into CASSPGGSTSGNTIYF.

This chain uses TRBV5-1 with TRBJ1-2; 12 bases agree with TRBD1. This CDR3 is built from 14 residues. V lost 4 bases, J lost 8 bases, and 6 bases stayed unmatched. Germline CDR1 and CDR2: SGHRS and YFSETQ. CDR3 sequence reads: CASSQGQGANGYTF. As DNA, the CDR3 is TGCGCCAGCAGCCAGGGACAGGGGGCGAACGGCTACACCTTC.

The rearrangement joins TRBV25-1 to TRBJ2-1; a possible D gene is TRBD1 (6 bases). The CDR3 spans 17 residues. Per germline, CDR1 MGHDK and CDR2 SYGVNS. V lost 1 base to trimming and J lost 3 bases, with 16 bases between them. The CDR3 DNA sequence: TGTGCCAGCAGTGAATTTTCAGTGGGGGCCTTCTACAATGAGCAGTTCTTC. It encodes CASSEFSVGAFYNEQFF.

The chain recombines TRBV27 with TRBJ1-2; a possible D gene is TRBD1 (5 bases). Germline lookup yields CDR1 MNHEY and CDR2 SMNVEV (reference sequence). Trimming pared 5 bases from V and 11 bases from J, leaving 21 bases between. The CDR3 covers 14 residues. CDR3 in DNA: TGTGCCAGCAGTCGAGGGGTACTTCAGGAGGGGTACACCTTC. Translating it yields CASSRGVLQEGYTF.

CDR3 in amino acids: CASSPRPVTEAYEQYF. The CDR3 DNA reads TGTGCCAGCTCTCCTCGTCCCGTGACAGAAGCCTACGAGCAGTACTTC. V is TRBV18 and J is TRBJ2-7, with D possibly matching TRBD1 (5 bases). The V end was cut by 6 bases, the J end by 2 bases, with 20 bases between. Germline V gives CDR1 KGHSH, CDR2 LQKENI. The CDR3 consists of 16 residues. Full variable domain (rest looked up from reference TRBV18 and TRBJ2-7): NAGVMQNPRHLVRRRGQEARLRCSPMKGHSHVYWYRQLPEEGLKFMVYLQKENIIDESGMPKERFSAEFPKEGPSILRIQQVVRGDSAAYFCASSPRPVTEAYEQYFGPGTRLTVT.

This clone was observed a single time. The rearrangement uses TRBV5-1 and TRBJ2-1; TRBD2 aligns across 14 bases. The length of the CDR3 is 17 residues. Germline values: CDR1 SGHRS, CDR2 YFSETQ. V shed 1 base and J 4 bases; nucleotides not matched to a gene: 4. CDR3 sequence reads: CASSLWTSGGSYNEQFF. The CDR3 DNA is TGCGCCAGCAGCTTGTGGACTAGCGGGGGGTCTTACAATGAGCAGTTCTTC.

The chain has TRBV27 and TRBJ2-3; 9 bases fit TRBD1. V gave up 6 bases and J gave up 3 bases; unmatched junction bases: 7. From germline, CDR1 is MNHEY and CDR2 SMNVEV (reference sequence). CDR3 length: 15 amino acids. In DNA form, the CDR3 reads TGTGCCAGCAGATACAGGGGGCCGCGGACAGATACGCAGTATTTT. It translates to CASRYRGPRTDTQYF.

V and J are TRBV18 and TRBJ1-1; 7 nucleotides align to TRBD1. Trimming at V came to 6 bases and at J to 4 bases, leaving 5 bases not matched to a gene. CDR1 is KGHSH, CDR2 LQKENI, per germline. The CDR3 loop spans 13 amino acids. CDR3 in DNA: TGTGCCAGCTCCCAAGACAGGGTCACTGAAGCTTTCTTT. This translates into CASSQDRVTEAFF.

The table lists this clone with a few counts. The rearrangement joins TRBV5-6 to TRBJ1-2; 7 nucleotides align to TRBD1. Trimming took 1 base from V and 5 from J; bases not matched to a gene: 5. CDR1 is SGHDT, CDR2 YYEEEE, per germline. The CDR3 covers 14 residues. For the CDR3, the DNA is TGTGCCAGCAGCTTGAGTTTACAGGGGTATGGCTACACCTTC. Translated: CASSLSLQGYGYTF.

The rearrangement uses TRBV6-1 and TRBJ2-3, with 11 bases matching TRBD2. The V and J ends lost 4 bases and 1 base, in that order; junction bases with no gene match: 13. The CDR3 runs 19 residues. Germline V gene data show CDR1 as MNHNS and CDR2 as SASEGT. CDR3 sequence: CASSGWGSGGAFGTDTQYF. The CDR3 DNA reads as TGTGCCAGCAGTGGCTGGGGTAGCGGGGGGGCCTTCGGCACAGATACGCAGTATTTT.

The chain uses TRBV19 and TRBJ2-4, with 8 bases identical to TRBD1. The CDR3 is 15 amino acids. After removal of 7 bases from V and 5 bases from J, the junction contained 10 bases not matched to a gene. Germline CDR1 LNHDA, CDR2 SQIVND (reference sequence). The CDR3 region is CASTGVRGLENIQYF. CDR3 sequence (DNA): TGTGCCAGTACGGGAGTCAGGGGGCTGGAAAACATTCAGTACTTC.